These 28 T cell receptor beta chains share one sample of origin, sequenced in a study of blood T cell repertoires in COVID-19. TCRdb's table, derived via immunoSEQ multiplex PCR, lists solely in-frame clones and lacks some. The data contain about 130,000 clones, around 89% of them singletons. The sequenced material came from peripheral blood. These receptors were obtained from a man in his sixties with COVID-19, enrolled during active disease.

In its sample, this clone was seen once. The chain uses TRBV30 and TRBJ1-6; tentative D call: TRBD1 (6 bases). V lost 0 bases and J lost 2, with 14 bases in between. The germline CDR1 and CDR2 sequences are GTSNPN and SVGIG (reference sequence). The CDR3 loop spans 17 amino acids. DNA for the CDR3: TGTGCCTGGAGTGTGGGGACACTGGTTACCTATAATTCACCCCTCCACTTT. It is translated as CAWSVGTLVTYNSPLHF.

The CDR3 region has the DNA TGTGCCAGCTCACCGGGACAGGGTATCGTAGATACGCAGTATTTT. Translating it yields CASSPGQGIVDTQYF. The rearrangement joins TRBV18 to TRBJ2-3; TRBD1 matches at 9 bases. V gave up 3 bases and J gave up 5 bases; unmatched junction bases: 6. The CDR3 consists of 15 residues. Germline-derived CDR1 and CDR2 are KGHSH and LQKENI.

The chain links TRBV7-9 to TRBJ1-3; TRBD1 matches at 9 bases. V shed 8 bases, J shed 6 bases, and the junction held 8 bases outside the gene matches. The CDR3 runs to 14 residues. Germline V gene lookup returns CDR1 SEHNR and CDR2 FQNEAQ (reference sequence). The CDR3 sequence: CASRTQGAINTIYF. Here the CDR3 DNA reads TGTGCCAGCCGGACACAGGGGGCTATAAACACCATATATTTT.

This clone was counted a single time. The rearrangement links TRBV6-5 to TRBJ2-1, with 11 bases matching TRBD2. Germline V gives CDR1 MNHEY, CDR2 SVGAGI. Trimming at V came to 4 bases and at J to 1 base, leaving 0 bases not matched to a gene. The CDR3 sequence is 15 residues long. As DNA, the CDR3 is TGTGCCAGCAGTTCTAGCGGGGGGTCCTACAATGAGCAGTTCTTC. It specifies CASSSSGGSYNEQFF.

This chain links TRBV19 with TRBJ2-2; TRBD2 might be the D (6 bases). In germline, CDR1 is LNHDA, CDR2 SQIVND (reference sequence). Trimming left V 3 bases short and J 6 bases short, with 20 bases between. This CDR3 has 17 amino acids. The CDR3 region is CASSIGVWGRKSGELFF. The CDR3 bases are TGTGCCAGTAGTATTGGGGTTTGGGGGAGGAAATCCGGGGAGCTGTTTTTT.

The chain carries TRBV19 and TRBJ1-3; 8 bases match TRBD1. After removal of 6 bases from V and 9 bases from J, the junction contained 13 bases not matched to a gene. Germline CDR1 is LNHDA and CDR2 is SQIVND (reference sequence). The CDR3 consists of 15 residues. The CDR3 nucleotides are TGTGCCAGTAGCCCTCCGGGACAGGTTGTAGGCACCATATATTTT. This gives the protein CASSPPGQVVGTIYF.

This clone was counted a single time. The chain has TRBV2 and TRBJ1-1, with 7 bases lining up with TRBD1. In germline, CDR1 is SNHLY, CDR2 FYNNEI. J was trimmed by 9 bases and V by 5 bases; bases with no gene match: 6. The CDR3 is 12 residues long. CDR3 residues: CASSWDRGKAFF. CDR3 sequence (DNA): TGTGCCAGCAGTTGGGACAGAGGGAAAGCTTTCTTT. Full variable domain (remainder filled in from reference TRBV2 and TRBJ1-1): EPEVTQTPSHQVTQMGQEVILRCVPISNHLYFYWYRQILGQKVEFLVSFYNNEISEKSEIFDDQFSVERPDGSNFTLKIRSTKLEDSAMYFCASSWDRGKAFFGQGTRLTVV.

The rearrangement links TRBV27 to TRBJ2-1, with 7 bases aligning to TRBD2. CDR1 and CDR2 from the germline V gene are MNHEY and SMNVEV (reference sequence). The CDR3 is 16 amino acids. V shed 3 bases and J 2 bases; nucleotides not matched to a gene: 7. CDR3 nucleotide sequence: TGTGCCAGCAGTTTTAGGGCTAGCGGTACCTACAATGAGCAGTTCTTC. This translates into CASSFRASGTYNEQFF.

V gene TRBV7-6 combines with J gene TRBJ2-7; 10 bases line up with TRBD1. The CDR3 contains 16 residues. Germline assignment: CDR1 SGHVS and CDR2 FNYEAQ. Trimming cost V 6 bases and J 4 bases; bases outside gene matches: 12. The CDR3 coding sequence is TGTGCCAGCAGTCCTCAGGGGACAGGGGTAAAGTACGAGCAGTACTTC. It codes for CASSPQGTGVKYEQYF.

DNA of the CDR3: TGTGCCAGCTCACCACCGAAGGGTGGGGCGGGGACAGATACGCAGTATTTT. Translated, it gives CASSPPKGGAGTDTQYF. The chain joins TRBV18 to TRBJ2-3, with D possibly matching TRBD2 (6 bases). This CDR3 has 17 residues. Germline assignment: CDR1 KGHSH and CDR2 LQKENI. V shed 0 bases and J shed 3 bases, with 16 bases lying between them.

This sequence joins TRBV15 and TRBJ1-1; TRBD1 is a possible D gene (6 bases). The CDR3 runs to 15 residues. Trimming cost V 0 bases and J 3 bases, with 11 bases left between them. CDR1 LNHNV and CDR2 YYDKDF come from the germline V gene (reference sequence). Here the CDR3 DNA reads TGTGCCACCAGCAGAGAGGGGGGGGCGTACACTGAAGCTTTCTTT. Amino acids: CATSREGGAYTEAFF.

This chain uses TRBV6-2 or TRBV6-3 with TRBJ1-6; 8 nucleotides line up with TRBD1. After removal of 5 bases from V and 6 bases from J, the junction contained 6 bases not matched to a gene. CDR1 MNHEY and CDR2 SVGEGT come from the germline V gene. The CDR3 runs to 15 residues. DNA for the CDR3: TGTGCCAGCAGTGATAGGACAGGGAGTAATTCACCCCTCCACTTT. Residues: CASSDRTGSNSPLHF.

The CDR3 sequence is CATSGPGLTLSYNEQFF. For the CDR3, the DNA is TGTGCCACCAGTGGCCCGGGACTAACCCTGTCCTACAATGAGCAGTTCTTC. The genes are TRBV24-1 and TRBJ2-1; 7 nucleotides agree with TRBD2. The CDR3 runs 17 residues. Germline V gene sequence: CDR1 KGHDR, CDR2 SFDVKD. The trim removed 5 bases at V and 1 base at J, leaving 10 bases unmatched.

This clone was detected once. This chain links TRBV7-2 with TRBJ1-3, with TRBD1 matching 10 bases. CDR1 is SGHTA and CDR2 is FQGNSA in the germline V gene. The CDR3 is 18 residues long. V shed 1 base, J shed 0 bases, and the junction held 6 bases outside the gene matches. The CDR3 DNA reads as TGTGCCAGCAGCTTAGTAGGGACAGGGGCCCTCTCTGGAAACACCATATATTTT. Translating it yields CASSLVGTGALSGNTIYF.

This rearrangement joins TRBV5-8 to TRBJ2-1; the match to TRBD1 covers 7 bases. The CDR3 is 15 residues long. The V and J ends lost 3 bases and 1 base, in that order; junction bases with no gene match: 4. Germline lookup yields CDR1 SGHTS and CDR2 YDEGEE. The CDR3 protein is CASSSDRESYNEQFF. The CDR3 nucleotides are TGTGCCAGCAGCTCAGACAGGGAATCCTACAATGAGCAGTTCTTC.

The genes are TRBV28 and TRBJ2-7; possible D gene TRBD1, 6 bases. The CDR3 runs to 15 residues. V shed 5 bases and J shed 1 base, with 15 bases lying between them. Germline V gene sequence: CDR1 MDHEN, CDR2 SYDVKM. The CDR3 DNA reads TGTGCCAGCAGTCTTGGTTTGGGGGCATCCTACGAGCAGTACTTC. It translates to CASSLGLGASYEQYF.

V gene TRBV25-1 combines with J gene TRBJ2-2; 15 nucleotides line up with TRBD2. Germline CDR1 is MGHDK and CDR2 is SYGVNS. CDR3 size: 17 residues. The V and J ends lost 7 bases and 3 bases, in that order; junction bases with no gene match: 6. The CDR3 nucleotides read TGTGCCAGCACCAGGACTAGCGGGGGGGCAGACACCGGGGAGCTGTTTTTT. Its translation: CASTRTSGGADTGELFF. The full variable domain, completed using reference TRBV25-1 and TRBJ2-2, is EADIYQTPRYLVIGTGKKITLECSQTMGHDKMYWYQQDPGMELHLIHYSYGVNSTEKGDLSSESTVSRIRTEHFPLTLESARPSHTSQYLCASTRTSGGADTGELFFGEGSRLTVL.

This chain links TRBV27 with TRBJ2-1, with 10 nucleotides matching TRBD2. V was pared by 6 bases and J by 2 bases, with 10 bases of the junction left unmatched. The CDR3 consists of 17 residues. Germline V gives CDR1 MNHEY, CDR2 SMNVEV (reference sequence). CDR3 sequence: CASRPDALAGAYNEQFF. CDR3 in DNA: TGTGCCAGCAGGCCTGACGCCCTAGCGGGGGCCTACAATGAGCAGTTCTTC.

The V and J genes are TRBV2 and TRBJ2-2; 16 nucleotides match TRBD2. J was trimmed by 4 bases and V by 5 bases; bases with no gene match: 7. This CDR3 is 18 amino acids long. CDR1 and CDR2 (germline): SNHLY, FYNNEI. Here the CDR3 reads CASSKGLAGGHGTGELFF. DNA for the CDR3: TGTGCCAGCAGTAAGGGACTAGCGGGGGGGCACGGCACCGGGGAGCTGTTTTTT.

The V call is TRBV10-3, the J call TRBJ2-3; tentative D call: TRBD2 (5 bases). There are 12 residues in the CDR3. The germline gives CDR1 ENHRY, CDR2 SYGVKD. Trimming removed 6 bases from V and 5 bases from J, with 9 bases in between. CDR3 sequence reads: CAIRPEGDTQYF. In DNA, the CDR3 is TGTGCCATCAGGCCCGAGGGAGATACGCAGTATTTT.

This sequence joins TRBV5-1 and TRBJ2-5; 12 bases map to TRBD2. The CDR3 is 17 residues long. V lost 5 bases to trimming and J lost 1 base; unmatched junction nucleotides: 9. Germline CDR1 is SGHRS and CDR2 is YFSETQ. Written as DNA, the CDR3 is TGCGCCAGCAGACTCGGACTAGCGGGGAGATCCCAAGAGACCCAGTACTTC. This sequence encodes CASRLGLAGRSQETQYF.

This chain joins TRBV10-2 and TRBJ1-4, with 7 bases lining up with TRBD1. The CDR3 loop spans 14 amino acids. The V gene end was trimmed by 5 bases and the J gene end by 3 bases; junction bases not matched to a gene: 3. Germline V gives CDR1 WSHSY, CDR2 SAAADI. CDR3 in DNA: TGCGCCAGCAGTACCGGGACAGCTAATGAAAAACTGTTTTTT. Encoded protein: CASSTGTANEKLFF.

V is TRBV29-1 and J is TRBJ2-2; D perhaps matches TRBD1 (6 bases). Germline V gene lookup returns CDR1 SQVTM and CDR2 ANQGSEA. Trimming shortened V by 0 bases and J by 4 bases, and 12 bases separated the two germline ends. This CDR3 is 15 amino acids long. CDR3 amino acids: CSVEDATGFTGELFF. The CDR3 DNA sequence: TGCAGCGTTGAAGATGCTACAGGGTTCACCGGGGAGCTGTTTTTT.

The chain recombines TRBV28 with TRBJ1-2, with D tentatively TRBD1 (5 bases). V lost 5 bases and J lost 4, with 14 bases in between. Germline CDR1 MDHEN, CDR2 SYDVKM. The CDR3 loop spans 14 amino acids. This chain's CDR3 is CASSRQGAAYGYTF. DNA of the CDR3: TGTGCCAGCAGTCGACAAGGGGCGGCCTATGGCTACACCTTC.

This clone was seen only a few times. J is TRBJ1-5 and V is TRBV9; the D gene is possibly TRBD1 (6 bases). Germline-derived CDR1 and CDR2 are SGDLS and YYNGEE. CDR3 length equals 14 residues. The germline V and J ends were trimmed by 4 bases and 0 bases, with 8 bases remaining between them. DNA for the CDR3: TGTGCCAGCAGCCGGGACAATAGCAATCAGCCCCAGCATTTT. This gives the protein CASSRDNSNQPQHF.

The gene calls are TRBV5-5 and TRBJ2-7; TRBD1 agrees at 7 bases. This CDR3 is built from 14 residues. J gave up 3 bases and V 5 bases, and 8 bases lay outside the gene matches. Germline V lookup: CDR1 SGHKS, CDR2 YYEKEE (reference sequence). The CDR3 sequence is CASSFRDSYYEQYF. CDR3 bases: TGTGCCAGCAGTTTCCGGGACAGTTACTACGAGCAGTACTTC. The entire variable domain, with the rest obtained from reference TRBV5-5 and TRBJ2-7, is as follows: DAGVTQSPTHLIKTRGQQVTLRCSPISGHKSVSWYQQVLGQGPQFIFQYYEKEERGRGNFPDRFSARQFPNYSSELNVNALLLGDSALYLCASSFRDSYYEQYFGPGTRLTVT.

Written as DNA, the CDR3 is TGTGCCAGCAGTGAAAGGTGGAGAGCTTTCTTT. Amino acids: CASSERWRAFF. J is TRBJ1-1 and V is TRBV6-1; D not resolved. Between the trimmed V and J ends, which lost 2 bases and 10 bases, there was a span of 8 bases. The CDR3 extends over 11 amino acids. Germline-derived CDR1 and CDR2 are MNHNS and SASEGT.

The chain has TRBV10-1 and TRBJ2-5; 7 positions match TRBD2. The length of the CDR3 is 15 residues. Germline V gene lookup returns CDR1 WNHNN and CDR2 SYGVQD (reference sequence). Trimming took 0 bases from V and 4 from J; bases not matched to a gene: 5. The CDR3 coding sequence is TGCGCCAGCAGTGAGTCCGGGATAGCGGGAGAGACCCAGTACTTC. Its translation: CASSESGIAGETQYF.